The 27 T cell receptor beta chains below come from one sample, sequenced in a study of blood T cell repertoires in COVID-19. Sequenced by immunoSEQ multiplex PCR; TCRdb stores in-frame clones only, minus some. The sample contains roughly 270,000 clones, 88% of which appear only once. The sequencing sample was made of peripheral blood. Receptors were obtained from a man aged 18 to 29 with active or convalescent COVID-19.

The rearrangement joins TRBV24-1 to TRBJ2-7; 7 nucleotides agree with TRBD1. CDR3 length: 19 residues. Germline values: CDR1 KGHDR, CDR2 SFDVKD. J was trimmed by 2 bases and V by 4 bases; bases with no gene match: 19. This CDR3 reads CATSDHPREAARGTYEQYF. CDR3 nucleotide sequence: TGTGCCACCAGTGACCACCCAAGGGAAGCTGCCAGGGGGACCTACGAGCAGTACTTC.

CDR3 sequence (DNA): TGTGCCACCAGTGATGCCCCCGGACAGGGAAGCACCGGGGAGCTGTTTTTT. Translation gives CATSDAPGQGSTGELFF. The chain combines TRBV24-1 with TRBJ2-2; 8 bases are a match to TRBD1. Germline V gene lookup returns CDR1 KGHDR and CDR2 SFDVKD. This CDR3 is 17 amino acids long. The V gene end was trimmed by 3 bases and the J gene end by 4 bases; junction bases not matched to a gene: 9.

The genes are TRBV11-3 and TRBJ2-2, with 7 bases that match TRBD2. The germline V gene has CDR1 SGHNT and CDR2 YENEEA. Trimming cost V 5 bases and J 3 bases; bases outside gene matches: 3. This CDR3 is 14 amino acids long. CDR3 in amino acids: CASSARGDTGELFF. The CDR3 DNA is TGTGCCAGCAGCGCCCGGGGGGACACCGGGGAGCTGTTTTTT.

The chain has TRBV9 and TRBJ2-1, with D maybe TRBD1 (6 bases). CDR1 SGDLS and CDR2 YYNGEE come from the germline V gene. This CDR3 spans 13 amino acids. V dropped 4 bases and J dropped 6 bases, with 11 bases sitting between them. The CDR3 nucleotides are TGTGCCAGCAGCTCAGGGGTGGGCAATGAGCAGTTCTTC. Encoded protein: CASSSGVGNEQFF.

Remarks on this clone: This may be a read error: a much more frequent sequence differs by one nucleotide. J is TRBJ2-2 and V is TRBV5-1, with TRBD1 matching 11 bases. Germline V gene lookup returns CDR1 SGHRS and CDR2 YFSETQ. This CDR3 has 16 amino acids. The V segment lost 3 bases and the J segment 0 bases; nucleotides outside the gene matches: 1. CDR3 sequence reads: CASSSGQGANTGELFF. The CDR3 coding sequence is TGCGCCAGCAGCTCGGGACAGGGGGCGAACACCGGGGAGCTGTTTTTT. Looking up the rest from reference TRBV5-1 and TRBJ2-2 gives the full variable domain: KAGVTQTPRYLIKTRGQQVTLSCSPISGHRSVSWYQQTPGQGLQFLFEYFSETQRNKGNFPGRFSGRQFSNSRSEMNVSTLELGDSALYLCASSSGQGANTGELFFGEGSRLTVL.

This clone showed up just once. This rearrangement joins TRBV1 to TRBJ1-4; the table's D call, TRBD1, was not checked against the DNA. TRBV1 is flagged as a pseudogene. This CDR3 region has 13 residues. CDR3 region: CTSSDNRGEKLFF. CDR3 nucleotides: TGCACCAGCAGCGATAACAGGGGTGAAAAACTGTTTTTT.

CDR3 in amino acids: CASSSSRGWSEKLFF. In DNA, the CDR3 is TGTGCCAGCAGTAGCAGCAGGGGTTGGAGTGAAAAACTGTTTTTT. The chain is built from TRBV27 and TRBJ1-4; a weak D match, TRBD1 (6 bases). Germline assignment: CDR1 MNHEY and CDR2 SMNVEV (reference sequence). The CDR3 length is 15 residues. Trimming removed 5 bases from V and 7 bases from J, with 17 bases in between. Filled out from reference TRBV27 and TRBJ1-4, the complete variable domain reads EAQVTQNPRYLITVTGKKLTVTCSQNMNHEYMSWYRQDPGLGLRQIYYSMNVEVTDKGDVPEGYKVSRKEKRNFPLILESPSPNQTSLYFCASSSSRGWSEKLFFGSGTQLSVL.

V gene TRBV4-1 combines with J gene TRBJ1-2; D uncertain. With 1 base removed from V and 5 bases from J, the gap between germline ends came to 14 bases. Germline loops: CDR1 MGHRA, CDR2 YSYEKL. The CDR3 runs to 15 residues. The CDR3 protein is CASSQGAALPYGYTF. For the CDR3, the DNA is TGCGCCAGCAGCCAAGGGGCCGCTCTCCCTTATGGCTACACCTTC.

The chain couples TRBV15 to TRBJ1-1; D is uncertain. V was clipped by 5 bases and J by 2 bases, with 15 bases between them. CDR1 is LNHNV, CDR2 YYDKDF, per germline (reference sequence). CDR3 length: 15 amino acids. The CDR3 region is CATSGLEGTNTEAFF. As DNA, the CDR3 is TGTGCCACCAGCGGCCTAGAAGGTACCAACACTGAAGCTTTCTTT.

The chain combines TRBV5-1 with TRBJ1-1; a possible D gene is TRBD1 (6 bases). This CDR3 is 14 amino acids long. V was cut by 2 bases and J by 2 bases, with 10 bases left in between. Germline assignment: CDR1 SGHRS and CDR2 YFSETQ. The CDR3 sequence is CASSLLQGNTEAFF. The CDR3 region has the DNA TGCGCCAGCAGCTTACTACAGGGAAACACTGAAGCTTTCTTT.

The chain links TRBV3-1 (or the pseudogene TRBV3-2) to TRBJ2-7; 9 nucleotides agree with TRBD1. This CDR3 has 16 amino acids. Germline values: CDR1 LGHDT, CDR2 YNNKEL (reference sequence). V dropped 5 bases and J dropped 5; count of bases not matched to a gene: 13. The CDR3 DNA reads as TGTGCCAGCAGCAAAGTTGCAGGGACAGGGAAGGACGAGCAGTACTTC. Protein: CASSKVAGTGKDEQYF.

V gene TRBV6-2 or TRBV6-3 combines with J gene TRBJ2-7; no definite D call. This CDR3 is built from 14 residues. Germline V lookup: CDR1 MNHEY, CDR2 SVGEGT. Deletions cut 5 bases from V and 2 bases from J, with 13 bases between. The CDR3 nucleotides are TGTGCCAGCAGTCCCACCGGGTCAGCCTACGAGCAGTACTTC. As protein: CASSPTGSAYEQYF.

V usage is TRBV7-9 and J usage is TRBJ2-1, with 8 bases identical to TRBD2. V trimming: 5 bases; J trimming: 7 bases; junction bases outside the gene matches: 10. Germline V gene sequence: CDR1 SEHNR, CDR2 FQNEAQ (reference sequence). The CDR3 contains 15 residues. CDR3 protein: CASSIQGLGENEQFF. The CDR3 DNA reads as TGTGCCAGCAGCATACAGGGACTAGGTGAGAATGAGCAGTTCTTC. The full variable domain, rest sourced from reference TRBV7-9 and TRBJ2-1, is DTGVSQNPRHKITKRGQNVTFRCDPISEHNRLYWYRQTLGQGPEFLTYFQNEAQLEKSRLLSDRFSAERPKGSFSTLEIQRTEQGDSAMYLCASSIQGLGENEQFFGPGTRLTVL.

The CDR3 loop is CASSQEPQGGSYNEQFF. The CDR3 bases are TGTGCCAGCAGCCAAGAACCTCAGGGGGGCTCCTACAATGAGCAGTTCTTC. This chain links TRBV3-1 (or the pseudogene TRBV3-2) with TRBJ2-1, with a possible D match to TRBD1 (7 bases). This CDR3 spans 17 amino acids. V was trimmed by 0 bases and J by 0 bases, leaving 12 bases between them. Germline loops: CDR1 LGHDT, CDR2 YNNKEL (reference sequence).

The rearrangement uses TRBV21-1 and TRBJ2-2; the table's D call, TRBD2, has no DNA check behind it. TRBV21-1 is flagged as a pseudogene. There are 14 residues in the CDR3. CDR3 loop: CASSKSFSAGELFF. The CDR3 nucleotides read TGTGCCAGCAGCAAATCGTTTTCGGCCGGGGAGCTGTTTTTT.

The gene calls are TRBV6-1 and TRBJ1-5; D unresolved. With 0 bases removed from V and 6 bases from J, the gap between germline ends came to 15 bases. CDR3 length equals 16 residues. Germline V CDR1 and CDR2: MNHNS, SASEGT. Written as DNA, the CDR3 is TGTGCCAGCAGTGAAGCCCCGGGAGTCGGAAGTCAGCCCCAGCATTTT. It specifies CASSEAPGVGSQPQHF.

The chain uses TRBV13 and TRBJ2-1; 7 positions match TRBD1. Germline V lookup: CDR1 PRHDT, CDR2 FYEKMQ (reference sequence). Trimming took 4 bases from V and 3 from J; bases not matched to a gene: 6. There are 15 residues in the CDR3. CDR3 loop: CASSSPGQNYNEQFF. For the CDR3, the DNA is TGTGCCAGCAGCTCTCCGGGACAGAACTACAATGAGCAGTTCTTC.

The chain employs TRBV7-9 and TRBJ1-1, with D possibly matching TRBD1 (5 bases). Germline V gives CDR1 SEHNR, CDR2 FQNEAQ (reference sequence). CDR3 length: 13 amino acids. Between the trimmed V and J ends, which lost 2 bases and 3 bases, there was a span of 7 bases. The CDR3 DNA sequence: TGTGCCAGCAGCTTACAGGGTGACACTGAAGCTTTCTTT. It encodes CASSLQGDTEAFF.

The count of this clone is one. This rearrangement joins TRBV5-4 to TRBJ2-7, with TRBD1 identical over 12 bases. This CDR3 has 14 residues. Trimming at V came to 5 bases and at J to 5 bases, leaving 5 bases not matched to a gene. CDR1 is SGHNT, CDR2 YYREEE, per germline (reference sequence). The CDR3 bases are TGTGCCAGCAGTTCCGGGACAGGGGGCGACGAGCAGTACTTC. It is translated as CASSSGTGGDEQYF.

This clone was found once. The rearrangement uses TRBV6-5 and TRBJ2-1; tentatively, D is TRBD2 (6 bases). Germline V CDR1 and CDR2: MNHEY, SVGAGI. Between the trimmed V and J ends, which lost 6 bases and 0 bases, there was a span of 12 bases. This CDR3 spans 15 amino acids. Here the CDR3 reads CASRSLGGSYNEQFF. The CDR3 DNA follows: TGTGCCAGCAGGTCCCTGGGGGGCTCCTACAATGAGCAGTTCTTC.

The chain carries TRBV27 and TRBJ2-7; 11 bases are shared with TRBD1. The V gene's germline CDR1 is MNHEY and CDR2 SMNVEV (reference sequence). The CDR3 covers 12 residues. V was clipped by 10 bases and J by 6 bases; unmatched bases: 5. This CDR3 is CAMVGQGAEQYF. CDR3 DNA sequence: TGTGCCATGGTAGGACAGGGGGCCGAGCAGTACTTC.

This chain links TRBV7-9 with TRBJ2-1, with 9 bases that match TRBD1. The germline gives CDR1 SEHNR, CDR2 FQNEAQ (reference sequence). The CDR3 spans 14 residues. V trimming: 2 bases; J trimming: 10 bases; junction bases outside the gene matches: 6. Here the CDR3 DNA reads TGTGCCAGCAGCTTATTGGGAACAGGGGGCGAGCAGTTCTTC. It specifies CASSLLGTGGEQFF.

The rearrangement joins TRBV24-1 to TRBJ2-3; possibly TRBD1 for D (5 bases). In germline, CDR1 is KGHDR, CDR2 SFDVKD. V was shortened by 3 bases and J by 4 bases, with 10 bases between the two germline ends. CDR3 length: 14 residues. The DNA of the CDR3 is TGTGCCACCAGTGATCGGCAAGGGGCAGATACGCAGTATTTT. This gives the protein CATSDRQGADTQYF.

V is TRBV11-2 and J is TRBJ2-7; a weak D match, TRBD1 (6 bases). V gave up 3 bases and J gave up 0 bases, with 15 bases separating them. The CDR3 is 16 residues long. The germline V gene has CDR1 SGHAT and CDR2 FQNNGV. The CDR3, as DNA: TGTGCCAGCAGCTTCATTTGGGCAGGGGTCTCCTACGAGCAGTACTTC. Translating gives CASSFIWAGVSYEQYF.

A few counts support this clone. DNA for the CDR3: TGCAGTGCTAGTTTCTGGGGGCGGACCTATGGCTACACCTTC. Its translation: CSASFWGRTYGYTF. The rearrangement links TRBV20-1 to TRBJ1-2, with TRBD1 as a possible D gene (6 bases). Germline V gene sequence: CDR1 DFQATT, CDR2 SNEGSKA (reference sequence). The V end lost 3 bases, the J end lost 4 bases, and 15 bases lay between the germline ends. This CDR3 has 14 residues.

This chain links TRBV5-1 with TRBJ1-2, with 7 positions matching TRBD1. The ends lost 7 bases at V and 2 bases at J; junction bases unmatched: 8. This CDR3 has 14 residues. Germline V gene lookup returns CDR1 SGHRS and CDR2 YFSETQ. The CDR3, as DNA: TGCGCCAGCGGCACAGGGGCTGGAAACTATGGCTACACCTTC. Translation gives CASGTGAGNYGYTF.

The chain couples TRBV18 to TRBJ1-2, with 7 positions matching TRBD1. The ends lost 6 bases at V and 1 base at J; junction bases unmatched: 8. The germline V gene encodes CDR1 KGHSH and CDR2 LQKENI. The CDR3 has 15 residues. The CDR3 loop reads CASSPGTELNYGYTF. In nucleotides, the CDR3 is TGTGCCAGCTCTCCGGGGACAGAACTTAACTATGGCTACACCTTC.